The entry that follows covers one T cell receptor beta chain sequence. Antigen unknown. This entry is derived from a study of vaccination and CD4 T cells after COVID-19. Whole-study findings and limits: The rise in median SARS-CoV-2-reactive clonotypes, from approximately 23 to 38, was not significant.

Germline-derived CDR1 and CDR2 are SNHLY and FYNNEI. V lost 5 bases to trimming and J lost 7 bases; unmatched junction nucleotides: 8. The CDR3 has 15 residues. Once obtained from cultured CD4+ T cells, the DNA was sequenced using the Oncomine TCR Beta short-read assay. Genomic DNA extraction was carried out from cultured CD4+ T cells. TCRdb independently ran MiXCR on the PCR reads; one entry per CDR3 protein. This repertoire shows around 25,000 distinct CDR3 sequences, roughly 40% found once; its top ten account for 7.2%. Regarding treatment: approximately nine-day PBMC culture with coronavirus spike peptide pools or control peptides (ViraFEST assay).

Input material: CD4+ T cells from blood, cultured in vitro. This TCR derives from a human donor who had recovered from COVID-19. This sequence joins TRBV2 and TRBJ2-1, with TRBD2 matching over 10 bases. DNA for the CDR3: TGTGCCAGCAGTTACCTAGCGGGAGTGAGAAATGAGCAGTTCTTC. Its protein product is CASSYLAGVRNEQFF.